A selection of T cell receptor beta chains follows, all from one sample in a study of T cell changes during pregnancy in multiple sclerosis. Repertoires were generated with immunoSEQ multiplex PCR, while TCRdb's copy carries only in-frame clones and drops some. This table holds fewer than 80,000 clones, roughly 90% found once. The source material was CD4+ T cells from peripheral blood mononuclear cells, sampled in the third trimester of pregnancy. The receptors originated from a female donor in good health, enrolled as a control in a pregnancy study. Each CDR3 is given with its conserved first and last residue. D genes are given only for firm matches. The listing skips clone size in some rows; elsewhere it reads once, few, many or a size class.

d_call j_call clone_size v_call cdr3_aa cdr3_nt
TRBD1 TRBJ1-2 - TRBV10-3 CAIRGTDYGYTF TGTGCCATCAGGGGGACAGACTATGGCTACACCTTC
TRBD1 TRBJ1-4 - TRBV6-1 CASSPGGASEKLFF TGTGCCAGCAGTCCAGGGGGCGCGAGTGAAAAACTGTTTTTT
- TRBJ2-7 - TRBV4-3 CASSQALGGTYEQYF TGCGCCAGCAGCCAAGCCTTGGGGGGAACCTACGAGCAGTACTTC
- TRBJ1-6 - TRBV6-1 CASSPAGGRSPLHF TGTGCCAGCAGTCCTGCGGGGGGCCGTTCACCCCTCCACTTT
TRBD1 TRBJ1-3 once TRBV16 CASSQSSRGTGRGNTIYF TGTGCCAGCAGCCAATCATCTCGAGGGACAGGGAGAGGAAACACCATATATTTT
- TRBJ1-5 - TRBV25-1 CASSKSGSGGQPQHF TGTGCCAGCAGTAAGTCAGGATCGGGAGGACAGCCCCAGCATTTT
TRBD2 TRBJ2-5 once TRBV19 CATATSGGAIRETQYF TGTGCCACCGCGACTAGCGGGGGGGCCATCCGGGAGACCCAGTACTTC
- TRBJ2-7 - TRBV5-1 CASHDSGPYEQYF TGCGCCAGTCACGACAGCGGGCCCTACGAGCAGTACTTC
- TRBJ2-1 few TRBV30 CAWSVMAGLGEQFF TGTGCCTGGAGTGTCATGGCGGGGTTGGGTGAGCAGTTCTTC
TRBD1 TRBJ1-2 - TRBV27 CASREGQGYGYTF TGTGCCAGCAGGGAAGGACAGGGTTATGGCTACACCTTC
- TRBJ1-2 - TRBV4-2 CASSQGPTGLMNGYTF TGTGCCAGCAGCCAAGGACCGACGGGTCTGATGAATGGCTACACCTTC
TRBD1 TRBJ2-7 - TRBV2 CASSLGQGKYEQYF TGTGCCAGCAGCCTTGGACAGGGAAAGTACGAGCAGTACTTC
TRBD1 TRBJ2-7 - TRBV9 CASSATGTGPYEQYF TGTGCCAGCAGCGCCACCGGGACAGGACCCTACGAGCAGTACTTC
- TRBJ2-5 once TRBV5-4 CASSYLSGEETQYF TGTGCCAGCAGCTACTTATCAGGGGAAGAGACCCAGTACTTC
TRBD2 TRBJ2-5 - TRBV4-2 CASSQDALAGGPLETQYF TGTGCCAGCAGCCAAGACGCTTTAGCGGGGGGGCCACTTGAGACCCAGTACTTC
- TRBJ2-7 - TRBV4-2 CASSPRSGDEQYF TGTGCCAGCAGCCCCCGTTCGGGGGACGAGCAGTACTTC
TRBD1 TRBJ1-5 - TRBV4-2 CASSQDGQGTQPQHF TGTGCCAGCAGCCAAGATGGACAGGGAACTCAGCCCCAGCATTTT
- TRBJ2-3 - TRBV2 CATKGLPTDTQYF TGTGCCACTAAGGGACTGCCCACAGATACGCAGTATTTT
- TRBJ1-1 few TRBV5-4 CASSLGQPHTNTEAFF TGTGCCAGCAGCTTGGGACAGCCTCATACCAACACTGAAGCTTTCTTT
TRBD2 TRBJ2-2 - TRBV5-4 CASSRTSGGATGELFF TGTGCCAGCAGCCGAACTAGCGGGGGGGCCACCGGGGAGCTGTTTTTT
TRBD1 TRBJ1-2 - TRBV15 CATSRDLRQGDYGYTF TGTGCCACCAGCAGAGATCTGAGACAGGGGGACTATGGCTACACCTTC